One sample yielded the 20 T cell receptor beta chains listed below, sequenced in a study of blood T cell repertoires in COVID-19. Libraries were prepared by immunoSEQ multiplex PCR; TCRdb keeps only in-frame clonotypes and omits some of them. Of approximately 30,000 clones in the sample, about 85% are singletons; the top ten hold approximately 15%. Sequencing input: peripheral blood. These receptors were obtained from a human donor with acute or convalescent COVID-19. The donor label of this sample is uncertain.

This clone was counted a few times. CDR3 protein: CASRRGGGDYGYTF. For the CDR3, the DNA is TGTGCCAGCCGTAGAGGGGGTGGAGACTATGGCTACACCTTC. The rearrangement links TRBV28 to TRBJ1-2; possible D gene TRBD1, 6 bases. Germline V gives CDR1 MDHEN, CDR2 SYDVKM. The CDR3 contains 14 residues. The V gene lost 8 bases and the J gene lost 3 bases, with 16 bases spanning the gap.

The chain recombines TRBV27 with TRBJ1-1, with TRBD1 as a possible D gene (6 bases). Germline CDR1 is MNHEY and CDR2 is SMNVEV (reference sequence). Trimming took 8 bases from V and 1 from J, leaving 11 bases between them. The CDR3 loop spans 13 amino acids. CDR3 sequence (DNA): TGTGCCAGCCGGAGGGGGGGGAACACTGAAGCTTTCTTT. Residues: CASRRGGNTEAFF.

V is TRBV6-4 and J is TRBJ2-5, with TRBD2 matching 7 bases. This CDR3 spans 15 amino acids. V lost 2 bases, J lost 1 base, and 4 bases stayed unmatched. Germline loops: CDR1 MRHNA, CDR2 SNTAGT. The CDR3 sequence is CASSDQAGSQETQYF. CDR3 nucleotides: TGTGCCAGCAGTGACCAAGCGGGGAGCCAAGAGACCCAGTACTTC.

The CDR3 sequence is CSVGGSSISYEQYF. As DNA, the CDR3 is TGCAGCGTCGGAGGGAGCTCGATCTCCTACGAGCAGTACTTC. V gene TRBV29-1 combines with J gene TRBJ2-7; D is possibly TRBD2 (6 bases). The CDR3 has 14 amino acids. Germline CDR1 SQVTM, CDR2 ANQGSEA. V dropped 6 bases and J dropped 0 bases, with 15 bases sitting between them.

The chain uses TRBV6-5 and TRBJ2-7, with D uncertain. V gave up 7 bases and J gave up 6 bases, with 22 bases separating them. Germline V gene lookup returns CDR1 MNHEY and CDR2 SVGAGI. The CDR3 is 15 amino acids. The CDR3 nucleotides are TGTGCCAGCATGACCGGGTCCGTAGGCCGTAGCGAGCAGTACTTC. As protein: CASMTGSVGRSEQYF.

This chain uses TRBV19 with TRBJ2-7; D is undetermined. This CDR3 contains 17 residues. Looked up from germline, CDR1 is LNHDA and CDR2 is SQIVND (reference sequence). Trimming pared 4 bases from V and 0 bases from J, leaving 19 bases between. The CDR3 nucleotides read TGTGCCAGTAGTACCCCCCTAGACGGTCGTAGCTCCTACGAGCAGTACTTC. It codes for CASSTPLDGRSSYEQYF.

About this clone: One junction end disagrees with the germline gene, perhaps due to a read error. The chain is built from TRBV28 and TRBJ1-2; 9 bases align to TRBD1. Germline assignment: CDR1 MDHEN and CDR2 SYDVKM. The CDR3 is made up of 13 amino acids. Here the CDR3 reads CASSYAPGQGGFF. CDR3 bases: TGTGCCAGCAGCTACGCTCCGGGACAGGGAGGATTCTTC.

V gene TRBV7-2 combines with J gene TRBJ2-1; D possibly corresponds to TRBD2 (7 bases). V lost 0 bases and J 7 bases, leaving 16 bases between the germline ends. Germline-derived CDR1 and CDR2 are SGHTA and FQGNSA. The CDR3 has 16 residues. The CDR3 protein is CASSLAGGAWGNEQFF. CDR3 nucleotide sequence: TGTGCCAGCAGCTTAGCTGGGGGGGCGTGGGGGAATGAGCAGTTCTTC.

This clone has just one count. CDR3 region: CASSEQGAVPGELFF. The CDR3 DNA reads TGTGCCAGCAGTGAACAGGGGGCGGTGCCCGGGGAGCTGTTTTTT. The J gene is TRBJ2-2, the V gene TRBV6-1; 8 bases line up with TRBD1. The germline V gene has CDR1 MNHNS and CDR2 SASEGT. CDR3 size: 15 residues. V shed 2 bases and J 6 bases; nucleotides not matched to a gene: 5.

Here the CDR3 DNA reads TGTGCCAGCAGCCGGATGACAGGGGAACGGCTAGCTAACTATGGCTACACCTTC. This encodes CASSRMTGERLANYGYTF. The rearrangement uses TRBV5-6 and TRBJ1-2, with 8 positions matching TRBD1. Germline V CDR1 and CDR2: SGHDT, YYEEEE. The CDR3 loop spans 18 amino acids. Trimming took 4 bases from V and 0 from J; bases not matched to a gene: 14.

This CDR3 reads CASSPGPTLNEQFF. Here the CDR3 DNA reads TGTGCCAGCAGCCCAGGCCCTACCTTGAATGAGCAGTTCTTC. The J gene is TRBJ2-1, the V gene TRBV7-3; D is ambiguous. The V end lost 5 bases, the J end lost 7 bases, and 15 bases lay between the germline ends. The germline CDR1 and CDR2 sequences are SGHTA and FQGTGA. The CDR3 is 14 residues long.

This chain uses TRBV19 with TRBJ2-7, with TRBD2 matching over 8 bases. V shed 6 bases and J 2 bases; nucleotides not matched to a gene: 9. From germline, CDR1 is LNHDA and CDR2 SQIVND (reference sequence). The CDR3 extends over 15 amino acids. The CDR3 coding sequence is TGTGCCAGTAGCTCCGCCGGGAGGGCCACCTACGAGCAGTACTTC. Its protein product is CASSSAGRATYEQYF.

The CDR3 region is CASSQETPGGLNNEQFF. CDR3 sequence (DNA): TGCGCCAGCAGCCAAGAAACCCCCGGCGGGTTAAACAATGAGCAGTTCTTC. The gene calls are TRBV4-3 and TRBJ2-1, with D possibly matching TRBD2 (5 bases). Trimming stripped 0 bases from V and 5 bases from J, with 17 bases between. The CDR3 loop spans 17 amino acids. Germline assignment: CDR1 LGHNA and CDR2 YSLEER.

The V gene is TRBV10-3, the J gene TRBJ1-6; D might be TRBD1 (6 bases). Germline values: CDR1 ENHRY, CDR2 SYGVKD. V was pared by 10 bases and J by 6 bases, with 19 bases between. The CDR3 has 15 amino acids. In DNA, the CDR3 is TGTGCCACCAGCCCTAGGACAGAGGCTAATTCACCCCTCCACTTT. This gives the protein CATSPRTEANSPLHF.

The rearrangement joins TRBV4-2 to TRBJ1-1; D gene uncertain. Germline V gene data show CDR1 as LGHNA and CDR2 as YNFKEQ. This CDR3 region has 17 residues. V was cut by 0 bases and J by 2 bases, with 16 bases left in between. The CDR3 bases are TGTGCCAGCAGCCAAGATATCGGGTCGGCCGAAAACACTGAAGCTTTCTTT. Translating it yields CASSQDIGSAENTEAFF.

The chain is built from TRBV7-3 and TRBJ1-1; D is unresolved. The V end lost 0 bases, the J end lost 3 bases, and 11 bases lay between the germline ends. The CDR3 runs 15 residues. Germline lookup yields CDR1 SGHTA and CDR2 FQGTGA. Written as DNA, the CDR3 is TGTGCCAGCAGCTTAACCCAGAGTCAGGACACTGAAGCTTTCTTT. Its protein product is CASSLTQSQDTEAFF.

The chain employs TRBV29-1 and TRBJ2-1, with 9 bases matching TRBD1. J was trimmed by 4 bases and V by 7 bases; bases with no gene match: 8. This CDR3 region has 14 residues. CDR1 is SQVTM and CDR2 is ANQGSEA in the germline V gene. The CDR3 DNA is TGCAGCGAACTAACCGGGACAGGGTACAATGAGCAGTTCTTC. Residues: CSELTGTGYNEQFF.

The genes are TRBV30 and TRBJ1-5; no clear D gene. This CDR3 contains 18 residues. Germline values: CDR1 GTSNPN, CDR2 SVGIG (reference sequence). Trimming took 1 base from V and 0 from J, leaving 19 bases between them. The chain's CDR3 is CAWSASRDPLYSNQPQHF. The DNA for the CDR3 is TGTGCCTGGAGTGCCTCTCGGGATCCGCTATATAGCAATCAGCCCCAGCATTTT.

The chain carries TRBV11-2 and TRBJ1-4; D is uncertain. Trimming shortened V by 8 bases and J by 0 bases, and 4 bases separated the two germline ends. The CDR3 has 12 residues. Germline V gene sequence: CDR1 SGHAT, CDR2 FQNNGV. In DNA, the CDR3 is TGTGCCAGCGAGGCAACTAATGAAAAACTGTTTTTT. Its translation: CASEATNEKLFF.

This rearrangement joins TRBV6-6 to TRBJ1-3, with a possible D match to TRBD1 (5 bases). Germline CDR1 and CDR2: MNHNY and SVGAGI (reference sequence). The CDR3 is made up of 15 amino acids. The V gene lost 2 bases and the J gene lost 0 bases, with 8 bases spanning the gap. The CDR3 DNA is TGTGCCAGCAGTTACCAGGGCCACTCTGGAAACACCATATATTTT. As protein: CASSYQGHSGNTIYF.